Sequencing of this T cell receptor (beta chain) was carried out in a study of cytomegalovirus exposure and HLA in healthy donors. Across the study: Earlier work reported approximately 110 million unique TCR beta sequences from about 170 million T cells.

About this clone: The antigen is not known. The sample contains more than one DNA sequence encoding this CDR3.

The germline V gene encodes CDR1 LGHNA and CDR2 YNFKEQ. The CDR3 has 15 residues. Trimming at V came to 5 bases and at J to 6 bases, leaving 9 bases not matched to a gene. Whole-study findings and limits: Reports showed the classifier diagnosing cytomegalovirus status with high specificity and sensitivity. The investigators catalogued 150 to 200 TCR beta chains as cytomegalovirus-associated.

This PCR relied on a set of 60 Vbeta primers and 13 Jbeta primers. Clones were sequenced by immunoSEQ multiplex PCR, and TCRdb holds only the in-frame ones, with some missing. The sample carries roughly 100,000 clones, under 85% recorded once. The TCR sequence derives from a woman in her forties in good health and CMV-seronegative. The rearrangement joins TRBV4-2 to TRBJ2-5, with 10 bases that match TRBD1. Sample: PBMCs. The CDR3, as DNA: TGTGCCAGCAGCGGACCGGGACAGGGGACGAAGACCCAGTACTTC. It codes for CASSGPGQGTKTQYF.